In this sample, the clone carrying this T cell receptor beta chain turned up many times. The data belong to a study of early T cells in non-severe SARS-CoV-2 infection. Germline assignment: CDR1 SQVTM and CDR2 ANQGSEA. Trimming pared 4 bases from V and 3 bases from J, leaving 15 bases between. CDR3 size: 15 residues. Unique molecular identifiers tagged individual cDNA molecules. TCRdb re-derived calls from the 5' RACE reads in MiXCR, one entry per CDR3 protein. The sample lists 50,000 or so distinct CDR3 sequences; about 4.6% were seen once. This sequence was found in an adult who was a healthcare worker with PCR-confirmed SARS-CoV-2 infection or an uninfected control (not recorded which). The rearrangement links TRBV29-1 to TRBJ1-4; D gene ambiguous. Sequencing input: whole blood. This CDR3 is CSVGATAAPNEKLFF. The CDR3 nucleotides are TGCAGCGTTGGCGCCACAGCCGCCCCTAATGAAAAACTGTTTTTT.